The present T cell receptor beta chain was sequenced within a study of blood T cell repertoires in COVID-19. Profiling relied on immunoSEQ multiplex PCR, and the TCRdb table lists in-frame clones only, not all of them. The repertoire holds hundreds of thousands of clones, with around nine tenths as singletons. Seattle patient enrollment occurred during active infection, with longitudinal follow-up thereafter. There are 15 residues in the CDR3. The germline V gene encodes CDR1 LGHNA and CDR2 YSLEER. Trimming took off 0 bases at V and 10 bases at J, with 18 bases between the two ends. The origin of this receptor is a woman in her 70s with COVID-19, enrolled during active disease. The sequenced sample consisted of peripheral blood. V is TRBV4-3 and J is TRBJ1-1, with D possibly being TRBD1 (5 bases). The DNA of the CDR3 is TGCGCCAGCAGCCAAGATCTAGTTGGAAGGGGCGCAGCTTTCTTT. Protein: CASSQDLVGRGAAFF.